This T cell receptor (beta chain) emerged from a study of T cells in Graves' hyperthyroidism and ophthalmopathy. Study at large: Blood from the periphery was taken at initial diagnosis, before any treatment.

Study findings and constraints: A model of 13 V-J pairs discriminated ophthalmopathy from stable hyperthyroidism. Most expanded thyroid clonotypes above 0.001 also appeared in blood.

V was clipped by 5 bases and J by 6 bases, with 13 bases between them. CDR3 length: 13 residues. The table lists this clonotype with a few counts. Antigen unknown. TCR beta CDR3 region amplification was performed from RNA transcripts. With the HTBI primer set, the TCR CDR3 went through a first round of RT-PCR. TCRdb re-analysed the multiplex PCR reads in MiXCR, keeping a single row per CDR3 protein. Of around 250,000 distinct CDR3 sequences in the sample, approximately 23% were seen once. The TCR sequence derives from a woman aged 40 to 49 with Graves' ophthalmopathy. The specimen was blood. This chain links TRBV12-3 or TRBV12-4 with TRBJ1-1; D not certain. The CDR3 loop is CASSPPMVPEAFF. The CDR3 coding sequence is TGTGCCAGCAGTCCCCCGATGGTCCCTGAAGCTTTCTTT.